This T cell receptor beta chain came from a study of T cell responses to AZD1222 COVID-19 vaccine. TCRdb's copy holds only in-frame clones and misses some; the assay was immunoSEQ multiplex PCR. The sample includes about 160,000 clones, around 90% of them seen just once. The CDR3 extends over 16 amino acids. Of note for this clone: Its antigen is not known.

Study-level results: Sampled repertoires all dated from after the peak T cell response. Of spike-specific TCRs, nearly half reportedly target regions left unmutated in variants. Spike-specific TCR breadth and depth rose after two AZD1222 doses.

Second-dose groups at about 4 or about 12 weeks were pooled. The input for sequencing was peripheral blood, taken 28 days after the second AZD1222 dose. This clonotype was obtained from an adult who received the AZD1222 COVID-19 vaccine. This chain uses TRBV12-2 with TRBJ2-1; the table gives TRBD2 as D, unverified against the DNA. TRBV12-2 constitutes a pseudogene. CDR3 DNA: TGTGCAAGTCGCTTAGGAGGACTAGCGGGAGGGGGTGAGCAGTTCTTC. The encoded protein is CASRLGGLAGGGEQFF.